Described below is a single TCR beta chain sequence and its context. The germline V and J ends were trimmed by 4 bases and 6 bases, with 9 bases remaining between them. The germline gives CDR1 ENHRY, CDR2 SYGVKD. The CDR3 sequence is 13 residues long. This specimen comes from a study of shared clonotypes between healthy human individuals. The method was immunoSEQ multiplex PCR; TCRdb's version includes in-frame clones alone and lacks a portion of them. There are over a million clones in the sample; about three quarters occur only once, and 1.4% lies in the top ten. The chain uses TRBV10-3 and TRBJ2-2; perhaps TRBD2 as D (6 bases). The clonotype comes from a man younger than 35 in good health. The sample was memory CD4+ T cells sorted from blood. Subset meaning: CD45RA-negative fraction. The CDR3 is CAISVREAGELFF. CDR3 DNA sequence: TGTGCCATCAGTGTCAGGGAGGCCGGGGAGCTGTTTTTT.